The rows below give T cell receptor beta chains drawn from one sample of a study of CD8 T cells in Susac syndrome. TCRdb called the immunoSEQ multiplex PCR reads again in MiXCR, with one record for every CDR3 protein. In the table there are about 210,000 distinct CDR3 sequences, 95% of which are singletons. Material for sequencing was CD4+ T cells from PBMCs. All receptors come from a human donor with multiple sclerosis. CDR3s include the opening cysteine and the closing phenylalanine or tryptophan. The D gene is left open where the match is weak. For some rows the clone size is stated as once, few or many, or as a class when expanded; others skip it.

>TRBV11-2|TRBJ2-1|-|TRBD2
CASSLLRLAGVGEQFF
TGTGCCAGCAGCTTGCTAAGGCTAGCGGGAGTTGGTGAGCAGTTCTTC
>TRBV28|TRBJ1-5|-|TRBD1
CASSPWTGGDNQPQHF
TGTGCCAGCAGTCCCTGGACAGGAGGGGACAATCAGCCCCAGCATTTT
>TRBV25-1|TRBJ2-1|-|TRBD2
CASWGERGDNEQFF
TGTGCCAGCTGGGGTGAGCGGGGTGACAATGAGCAGTTCTTC
>TRBV29-1|TRBJ2-1|-|-
CSGRSGYNEQFF
TGCAGCGGGAGGTCTGGTTACAATGAGCAGTTCTTC
>TRBV4-1|TRBJ2-5|-|-
CASSQPQRLETQYF
TGCGCCAGCAGCCAACCACAGCGCCTGGAGACCCAGTACTTC
>TRBV30|TRBJ1-5|-|TRBD1
CAWSRQGRNQPQHF
TGTGCCTGGTCGCGACAGGGACGCAATCAGCCCCAGCATTTT
>TRBV20-1|TRBJ1-5|once|-
CSARGLGVNQPQHF
TGCAGTGCTAGGGGACTCGGGGTCAATCAGCCCCAGCATTTT
>TRBV7-2|TRBJ2-2|-|-
CASRNGRVSLGELFF
TGTGCCAGTCGGAACGGTCGGGTCTCGCTCGGGGAGCTGTTTTTT
>TRBV9|TRBJ2-3|-|-
CASSVGQITDTQYF
TGTGCCAGCAGCGTCGGACAAATCACAGATACGCAGTATTTT
>TRBV24-1|TRBJ2-1|-|-
CATSDAATRSNEQFF
TGTGCCACCAGTGATGCGGCCACGAGATCCAATGAGCAGTTCTTC
>TRBV29-1|TRBJ1-2|-|-
CSVGGGGYGYTF
TGCAGCGTTGGAGGAGGAGGGTATGGCTACACCTTC
>TRBV12-3/TRBV12-4|TRBJ2-1|-|TRBD1
CASSSGGDEQFF
TGTGCCAGCAGTTCAGGGGGCGATGAGCAGTTCTTC
>TRBV3-1|TRBJ2-7|-|-
CASSQDWGGPYEQYF
TGTGCCAGCAGCCAAGATTGGGGCGGCCCCTACGAGCAGTACTTC
>TRBV28|TRBJ1-2|-|-
CASGALNYGYTF
TGTGCCAGCGGGGCACTTAACTATGGCTACACCTTC
>TRBV6-5|TRBJ2-3|-|-
CASSYEVTDTQYF
TGTGCCAGCAGTTACGAAGTCACAGATACGCAGTATTTT
>TRBV15|TRBJ1-5|-|-
CATSRTYRDSNQPQHF
TGTGCCACCAGCAGAACCTACAGGGATAGCAATCAGCCCCAGCATTTT
>TRBV30|TRBJ2-7|-|TRBD1
CAWRAGQGLASEQYF
TGTGCCTGGAGGGCGGGACAGGGGTTGGCTAGCGAGCAGTACTTC
>TRBV12-3/TRBV12-4|TRBJ2-7|few|TRBD2
CASRRGGYEQYF
TGTGCCAGCAGGCGGGGGGGGTACGAGCAGTACTTC
>TRBV4-1|TRBJ1-1|-|-
CASSQPGTLSGAFF
TGCGCCAGCAGCCAACCTGGGACGCTCTCGGGAGCTTTCTTT
>TRBV29-1|TRBJ1-1|-|-
CSIRDGKNTEAFF
TGCAGCATCCGGGACGGGAAGAACACTGAAGCTTTCTTT
>TRBV5-1|TRBJ2-7|-|TRBD1
CASRGTALSYEQYF
TGCGCCAGCAGAGGGACAGCCCTCTCCTACGAGCAGTACTTC
>TRBV30|TRBJ2-3|once|-
CAWSVSNTDTQYF
TGTGCCTGGAGTGTTTCAAACACAGATACGCAGTATTTT
>TRBV27|TRBJ1-6|-|TRBD1
CASSPRQGLNSPLHF
TGTGCCAGCAGTCCCCGACAGGGCTTAAATTCACCCCTCCACTTT
>TRBV5-6|TRBJ1-1|-|-
CASSMPGREAFF
TGTGCCAGCAGTATGCCCGGGCGGGAAGCTTTCTTT
>TRBV9|TRBJ1-1|-|TRBD1
CASSASWTGNTEAFF
TGTGCCAGCAGCGCTTCATGGACAGGGAACACTGAAGCTTTCTTT
>TRBV20-1|TRBJ1-5|-|TRBD1
CSALGQRTNQPQHF
TGCAGTGCTCTGGGACAGAGAACGAATCAGCCCCAGCATTTT
>TRBV27|TRBJ2-3|-|-
CASLNGSGFSTDTQYF
TGTGCCAGCCTGAACGGGAGTGGATTTAGCACAGATACGCAGTATTTT
>TRBV12-3/TRBV12-4|TRBJ2-7|-|-
CASSLYGSYEQYF
TGTGCCAGCAGTTTATACGGATCCTACGAGCAGTACTTC
>TRBV27|TRBJ2-7|-|-
CASSYAPPRQARSYEQYF
TGTGCCAGCAGTTACGCGCCGCCCCGGCAGGCCCGCTCCTACGAGCAGTACTTC
>TRBV7-6|TRBJ2-3|-|TRBD2
CASSLQPGLAGRDTQYF
TGTGCCAGCAGCCTACAACCGGGACTAGCGGGCCGAGATACGCAGTATTTT
>TRBV5-1|TRBJ2-3|-|TRBD1
CASSPFRGKGDTQYF
TGCGCCAGCAGCCCCTTCAGGGGGAAGGGAGATACGCAGTATTTT
>TRBV3-1|TRBJ1-6|-|TRBD1
CASSLSRGFNSPLHF
TGTGCCAGCAGCCTTAGCAGGGGGTTTAATTCACCCCTCCACTTT
>TRBV10-3|TRBJ1-4|-|-
CAISVGPAKEKLFF
TGTGCCATCAGTGTGGGGCCCGCAAAGGAGAAACTGTTTTTT
>TRBV20-1|TRBJ2-2|once|-
CSARAGGAGELFF
TGCAGTGCTAGAGCGGGGGGCGCCGGGGAGCTGTTTTTT
>TRBV25-1|TRBJ2-7|-|-
CASSRGQGYEQYF
TGTGCCAGCAGTCGAGGGCAGGGCTACGAGCAGTACTTC
>TRBV29-1|TRBJ1-2|-|-
CSVEQDINYGYTF
TGCAGCGTTGAACAGGATATTAACTATGGCTACACCTTC
>TRBV12-3/TRBV12-4|TRBJ1-6|-|-
CASSFGRAGGSPLHF
TGTGCCAGCAGTTTCGGCCGGGCAGGTGGCTCACCCCTCCACTTT
>TRBV19|TRBJ1-5|-|-
CASSKDSNQPQHF
TGTGCCAGTAGTAAGGATAGCAATCAGCCCCAGCATTTT
>TRBV7-9|TRBJ2-7|-|-
CASSTDSGHYEQYF
TGTGCCAGCAGCACCGACAGCGGCCACTACGAGCAGTACTTC
>TRBV9|TRBJ2-7|-|-
CASSVGAEAYEQYF
TGTGCCAGCAGCGTAGGTGCGGAAGCCTACGAGCAGTACTTC
>TRBV2|TRBJ1-5|-|-
CASSVDTSYSNQPQHF
TGTGCCAGCAGTGTGGACACCTCTTATAGCAATCAGCCCCAGCATTTT
>TRBV6-5|TRBJ1-6|-|TRBD1
CASSPGQGFSPLHF
TGTGCCAGCAGTCCCGGACAGGGCTTCTCACCCCTCCACTTT
>TRBV30|TRBJ2-2|-|TRBD2
CAWSPGLAGVPGELFF
TGTGCCTGGAGTCCGGGACTAGCGGGAGTACCCGGGGAGCTGTTTTTT
>TRBV20-1|TRBJ2-5|once|-
CSASPRDGYQETQYF
TGCAGTGCTAGCCCCCGGGACGGCTACCAAGAGACCCAGTACTTC
>TRBV7-8|TRBJ2-3|-|TRBD2
CASSLVRTSPPDTQYF
TGTGCCAGCAGCTTAGTGAGGACTAGCCCACCAGATACGCAGTATTTT
>TRBV5-1|TRBJ2-1|-|TRBD2
CASSLRREEYEQFF
TGCGCCAGCAGCTTGCGGCGGGAGGAGTACGAGCAGTTCTTC
>TRBV7-9|TRBJ1-1|-|-
CASSLGKTNTEAFF
TGTGCCAGCAGCTTGGGCAAAACGAACACTGAAGCTTTCTTT
>TRBV2|TRBJ2-1|-|TRBD2
CASMEVRSGRSVGEFF
TGTGCCAGCATGGAGGTCCGAAGCGGGAGGTCTGTAGGGGAGTTCTTC
>TRBV10-3|TRBJ1-5|-|-
CAIRQALGDQPQHF
TGTGCCATCAGGCAGGCTTTGGGGGATCAGCCCCAGCATTTT
>TRBV30|TRBJ2-3|-|-
CAWNGITDTQYF
TGTGCCTGGAACGGGATTACAGATACGCAGTATTTT
>TRBV24-1|TRBJ1-5|once|-
CATRGASQPQHF
TGTGCCACCAGGGGCGCGTCCCAGCCCCAGCATTTT
>TRBV20-1|TRBJ1-5|-|TRBD1
CSATQTGTQPQHF
TGCAGTGCCACACAGACAGGGACTCAGCCCCAGCATTTT
>TRBV11-1|TRBJ2-1|once|TRBD2
CASSRGTSGRRGEQFF
TGTGCCAGCAGCCGAGGGACTAGCGGGAGAAGGGGTGAGCAGTTCTTC
>TRBV15|TRBJ2-1|once|TRBD2
CATSRHRLAGSSYNEQFF
TGTGCCACCAGCAGACACAGACTAGCGGGGAGCTCCTACAATGAGCAGTTCTTC
>TRBV9|TRBJ2-7|-|-
CASSSGDGGSYEQYF
TGTGCCAGCAGCTCAGGCGACGGTGGTAGCTACGAGCAGTACTTC
>TRBV24-1|TRBJ1-2|few|-
CATSDPGYGYTF
TGTGCCACCAGTGACCCCGGCTATGGCTACACCTTC
>TRBV7-2|TRBJ2-3|-|TRBD1
CASSATGGYRDTQYF
TGTGCCAGCAGCGCGACAGGGGGCTATAGAGATACGCAGTATTTT